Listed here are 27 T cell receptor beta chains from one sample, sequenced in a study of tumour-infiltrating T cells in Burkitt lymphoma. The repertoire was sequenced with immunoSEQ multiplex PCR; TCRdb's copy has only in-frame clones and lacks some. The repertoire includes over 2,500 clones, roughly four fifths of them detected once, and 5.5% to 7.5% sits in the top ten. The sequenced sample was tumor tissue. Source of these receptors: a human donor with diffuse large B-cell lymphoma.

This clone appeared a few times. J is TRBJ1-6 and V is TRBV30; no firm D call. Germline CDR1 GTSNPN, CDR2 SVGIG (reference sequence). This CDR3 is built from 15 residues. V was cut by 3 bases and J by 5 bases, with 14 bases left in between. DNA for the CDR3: TGTGCCTGGAGGGTGACCGCTTTGAATAATTCACCCCTCCACTTT. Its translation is CAWRVTALNNSPLHF.

The CDR3 nucleotides are TGTGCCAGCAGTTTTATCGGGTACCCATCCTCCTACGAGCAGTACTTC. It specifies CASSFIGYPSSYEQYF. The chain recombines TRBV28 with TRBJ2-7; D is unresolved. The CDR3 has 16 amino acids. Germline loops: CDR1 MDHEN, CDR2 SYDVKM. V lost 3 bases to trimming and J lost 0 bases, with 15 bases between them.

The CDR3 coding sequence is TGCGCCAGCAGGGAACAGTCCTATGGCTACACCTTC. The encoded protein is CASREQSYGYTF. The rearrangement uses TRBV5-1 and TRBJ1-2, with D unclear. Germline V lookup: CDR1 SGHRS, CDR2 YFSETQ. The CDR3 length is 12 residues. Trimming removed 5 bases at V and 4 bases at J, with 9 bases between.

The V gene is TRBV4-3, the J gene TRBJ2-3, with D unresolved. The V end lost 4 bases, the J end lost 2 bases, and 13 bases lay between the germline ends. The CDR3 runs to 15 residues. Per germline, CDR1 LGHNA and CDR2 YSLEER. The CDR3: CASSLEYPSTDTQYF. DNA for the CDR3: TGCGCCAGCAGCCTCGAATATCCGTCCACAGATACGCAGTATTTT.

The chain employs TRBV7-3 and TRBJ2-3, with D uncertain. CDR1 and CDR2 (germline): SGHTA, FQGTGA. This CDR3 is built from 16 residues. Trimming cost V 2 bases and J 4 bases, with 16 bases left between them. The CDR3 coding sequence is TGTGCCAGCAGCTTATGGACGGCCGACAACGCAGATACGCAGTATTTT. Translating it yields CASSLWTADNADTQYF.

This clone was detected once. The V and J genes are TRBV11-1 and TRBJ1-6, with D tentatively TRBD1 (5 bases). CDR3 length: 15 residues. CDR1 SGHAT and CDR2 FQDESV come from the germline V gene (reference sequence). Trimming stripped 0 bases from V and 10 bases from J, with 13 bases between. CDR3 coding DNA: TGTGCCAGCAGCTTAGCGGGCCAGGGCAACTCACCCCTCCACTTT. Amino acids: CASSLAGQGNSPLHF.

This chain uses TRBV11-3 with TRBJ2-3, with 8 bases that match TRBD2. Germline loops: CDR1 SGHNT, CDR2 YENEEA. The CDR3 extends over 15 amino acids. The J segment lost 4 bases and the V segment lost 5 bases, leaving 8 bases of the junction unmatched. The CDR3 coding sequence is TGTGCCAGCAGCCCCCGGGGGGGGGTTGCAGATACGCAGTATTTT. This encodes CASSPRGGVADTQYF.

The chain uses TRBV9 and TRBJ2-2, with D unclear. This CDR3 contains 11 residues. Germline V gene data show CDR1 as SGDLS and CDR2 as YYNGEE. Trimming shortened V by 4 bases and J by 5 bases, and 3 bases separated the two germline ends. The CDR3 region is CASSRTGELFF. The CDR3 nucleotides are TGTGCCAGCAGCCGGACCGGGGAGCTGTTTTTT.

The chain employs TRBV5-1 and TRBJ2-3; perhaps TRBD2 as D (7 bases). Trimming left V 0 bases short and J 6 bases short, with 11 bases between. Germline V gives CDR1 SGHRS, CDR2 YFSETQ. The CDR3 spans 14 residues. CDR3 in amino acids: CASSLVGGADTQYF. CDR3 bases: TGCGCCAGCAGCTTGGTGGGGGGGGCCGATACGCAGTATTTT.

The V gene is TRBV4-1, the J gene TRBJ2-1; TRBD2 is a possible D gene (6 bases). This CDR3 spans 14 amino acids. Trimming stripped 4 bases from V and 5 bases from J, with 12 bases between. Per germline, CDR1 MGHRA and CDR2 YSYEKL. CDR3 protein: CASSPAGYNNEQFF. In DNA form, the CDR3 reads TGCGCCAGCAGCCCCGCGGGGTACAACAATGAGCAGTTCTTC.

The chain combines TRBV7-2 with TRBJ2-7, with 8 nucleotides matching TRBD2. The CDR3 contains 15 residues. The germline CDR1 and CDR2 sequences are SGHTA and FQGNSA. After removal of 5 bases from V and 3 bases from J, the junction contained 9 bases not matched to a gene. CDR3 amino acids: CASSLRGSGGYEQYF. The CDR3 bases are TGTGCCAGCAGCCTAAGGGGGAGCGGGGGCTACGAGCAGTACTTC.

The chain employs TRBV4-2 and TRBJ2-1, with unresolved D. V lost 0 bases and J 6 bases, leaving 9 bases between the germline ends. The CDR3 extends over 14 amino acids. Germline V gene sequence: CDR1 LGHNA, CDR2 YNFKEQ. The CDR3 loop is CASSQDISANEQFF. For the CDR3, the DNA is TGTGCCAGCAGCCAAGATATCAGTGCCAATGAGCAGTTCTTC.

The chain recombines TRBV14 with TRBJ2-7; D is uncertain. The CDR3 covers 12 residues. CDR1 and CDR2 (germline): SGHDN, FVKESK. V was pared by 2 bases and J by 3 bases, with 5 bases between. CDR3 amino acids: CASSQYLYEQYF. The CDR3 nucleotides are TGTGCCAGCAGCCAATACCTCTACGAGCAGTACTTC.

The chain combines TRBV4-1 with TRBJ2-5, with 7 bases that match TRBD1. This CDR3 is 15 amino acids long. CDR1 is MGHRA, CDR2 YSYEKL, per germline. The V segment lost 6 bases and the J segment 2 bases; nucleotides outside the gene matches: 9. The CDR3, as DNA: TGCGCCAGCAGTCTTTCTACAGGGGAACAAGAGACCCAGTACTTC. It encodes CASSLSTGEQETQYF.

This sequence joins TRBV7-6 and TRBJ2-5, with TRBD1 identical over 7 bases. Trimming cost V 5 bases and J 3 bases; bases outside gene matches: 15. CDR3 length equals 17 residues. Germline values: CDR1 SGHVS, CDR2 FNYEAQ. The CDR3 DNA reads TGTGCCAGCAGCCACCCCTACGAGGGGGCCTACGAAGAGACCCAGTACTTC. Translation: CASSHPYEGAYEETQYF.

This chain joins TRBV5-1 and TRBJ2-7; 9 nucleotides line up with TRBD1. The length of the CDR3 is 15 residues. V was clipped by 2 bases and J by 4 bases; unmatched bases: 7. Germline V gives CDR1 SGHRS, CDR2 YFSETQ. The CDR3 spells CASSLQGAGGYEQYF. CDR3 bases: TGCGCCAGCAGCTTACAGGGGGCTGGGGGATACGAGCAGTACTTC.

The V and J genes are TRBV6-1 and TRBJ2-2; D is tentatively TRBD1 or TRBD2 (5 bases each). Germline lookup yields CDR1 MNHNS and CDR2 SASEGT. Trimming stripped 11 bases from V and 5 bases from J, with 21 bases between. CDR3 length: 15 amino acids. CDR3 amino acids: CAGESETWGTGELFF. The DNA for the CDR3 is TGTGCCGGAGAGAGCGAAACTTGGGGGACCGGGGAGCTGTTTTTT.

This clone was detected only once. The CDR3 DNA is TGTGCCAGCAGCCAACAGTTAGGTGAAACAGATACGCAGTATTTT. Protein product: CASSQQLGETDTQYF. The chain recombines TRBV4-2 with TRBJ2-3, with D unresolved. V lost 2 bases, J lost 3 bases, and 12 bases lay in between. Germline CDR1 and CDR2: LGHNA and YNFKEQ. This CDR3 is 15 amino acids long.

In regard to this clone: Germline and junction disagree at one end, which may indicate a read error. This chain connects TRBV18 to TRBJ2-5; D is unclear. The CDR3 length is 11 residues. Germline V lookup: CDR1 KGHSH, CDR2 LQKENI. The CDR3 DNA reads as TGTGCCAGCTCACCAGAAGAGATCCAGTACTTC. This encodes CASSPEEIQYF.

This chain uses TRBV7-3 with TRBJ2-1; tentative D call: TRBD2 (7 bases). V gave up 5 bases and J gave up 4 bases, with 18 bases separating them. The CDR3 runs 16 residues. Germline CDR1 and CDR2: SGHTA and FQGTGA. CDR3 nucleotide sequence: TGTGCCAGCAGCCCTCGCGAGGCGGGGGCATACAATGAGCAGTTCTTC. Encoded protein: CASSPREAGAYNEQFF. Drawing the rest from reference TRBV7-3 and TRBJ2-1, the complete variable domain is GAGVSQTPSNKVTEKGKYVELRCDPISGHTALYWYRQSLGQGPEFLIYFQGTGAADDSGLPNDRFFAVRPEGSVSTLKIQRTERGDSAVYLCASSPREAGAYNEQFFGPGTRLTVL.

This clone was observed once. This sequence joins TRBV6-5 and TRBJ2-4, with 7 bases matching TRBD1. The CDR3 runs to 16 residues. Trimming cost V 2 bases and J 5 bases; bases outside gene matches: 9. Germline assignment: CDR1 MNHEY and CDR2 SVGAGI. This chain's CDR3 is CASSYGWSTGQNIQYF. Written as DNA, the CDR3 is TGTGCCAGCAGTTACGGGTGGTCGACAGGGCAAAACATTCAGTACTTC.

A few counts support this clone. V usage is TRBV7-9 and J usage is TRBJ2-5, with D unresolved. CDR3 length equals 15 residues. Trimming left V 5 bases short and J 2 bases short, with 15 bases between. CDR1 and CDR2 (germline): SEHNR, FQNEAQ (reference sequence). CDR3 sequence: CASSPLEGGQETQYF. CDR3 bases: TGTGCCAGCAGCCCTCTGGAAGGTGGGCAAGAGACCCAGTACTTC.

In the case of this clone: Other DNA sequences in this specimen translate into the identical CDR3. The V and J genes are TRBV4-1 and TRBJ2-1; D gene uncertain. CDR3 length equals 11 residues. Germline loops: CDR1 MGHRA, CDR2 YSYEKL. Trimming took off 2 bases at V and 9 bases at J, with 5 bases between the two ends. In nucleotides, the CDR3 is TGCGCCAGCAGCCAATTGAGTGAGCAGTTCTTC. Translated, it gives CASSQLSEQFF.

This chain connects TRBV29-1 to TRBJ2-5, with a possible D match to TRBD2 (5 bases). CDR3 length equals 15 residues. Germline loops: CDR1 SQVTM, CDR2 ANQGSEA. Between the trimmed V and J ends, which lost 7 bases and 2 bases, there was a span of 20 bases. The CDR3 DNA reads TGCAGCGGCGCCCCCCGTGAGCGGCCACAAGAGACCCAGTACTTC. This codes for CSGAPRERPQETQYF.

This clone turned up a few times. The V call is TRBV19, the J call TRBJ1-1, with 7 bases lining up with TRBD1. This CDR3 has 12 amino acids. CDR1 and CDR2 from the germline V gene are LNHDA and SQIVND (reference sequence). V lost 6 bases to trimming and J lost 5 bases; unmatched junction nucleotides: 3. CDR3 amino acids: CASSTGVTEAFF. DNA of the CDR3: TGTGCCAGTAGCACAGGGGTGACTGAAGCTTTCTTT.

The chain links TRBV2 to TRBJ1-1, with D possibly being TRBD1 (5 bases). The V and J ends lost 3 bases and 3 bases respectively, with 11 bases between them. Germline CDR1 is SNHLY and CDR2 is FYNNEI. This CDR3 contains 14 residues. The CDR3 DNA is TGTGCCAGCAGTGAGCTAGACAGTCACACTGAAGCTTTCTTT. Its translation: CASSELDSHTEAFF.

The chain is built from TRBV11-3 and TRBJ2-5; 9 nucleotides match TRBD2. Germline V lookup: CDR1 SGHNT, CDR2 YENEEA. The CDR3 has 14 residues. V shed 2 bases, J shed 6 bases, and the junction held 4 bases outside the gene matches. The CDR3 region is CASSLSGGTKTQYF. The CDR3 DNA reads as TGTGCCAGCAGCTTAAGCGGGGGGACAAAGACCCAGTACTTC. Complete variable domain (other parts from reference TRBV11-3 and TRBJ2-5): EAGVVQSPRYKIIEKKQPVAFWCNPISGHNTLYWYLQNLGQGPELLIRYENEEAVDDSQLPKDRFSAERLKGVDSTLKIQPAELGDSAVYLCASSLSGGTKTQYFGPGTRLLVL.